This TCR beta chain was sequenced in a study of post-analysis software for immune sequencing data. Study as a whole: Progressive-relapsing, secondary progressive and relapsing-remitting multiple sclerosis were among the disease courses included. Study-level points and caveats: The study found significantly lower normalized Chao1 diversity in multiple sclerosis patients than in controls. By F measure, strong co-clustering occurred among samples prepared in the same batch.

Only a few counts were recorded for this clonotype. Its antigen is as yet unknown. Built from TCR beta cDNA, the libraries had unique molecular identifiers in them. The source material, roughly 0.85 to 10 million T cells, gave rise to about 460,000 cDNA molecules. From the PCR reads, TCRdb called clonotypes with MiXCR, one entry per CDR3 protein. The sample lists roughly 410,000 distinct CDR3 sequences, less than 35% seen once, with about an eighth in the top ten. What was sequenced was blood. This TCR was sampled from a girl aged 5 to 17 with multiple sclerosis.

CDR3 DNA: TGCGCCAGCAGGCACGGGACAACGAGCCCGGACTATGGCTACACCTTC. Its protein product is CASRHGTTSPDYGYTF. The gene calls are TRBV5-1 and TRBJ1-2, with a tentative D call TRBD1 (6 bases). CDR1 and CDR2 (germline): SGHRS, YFSETQ. The CDR3 has 16 residues. Between the trimmed V and J ends, which lost 5 bases and 3 bases, there was a span of 20 bases.